The 25 T cell receptor beta chains presented below share a single source sample, sequenced in a study of cytomegalovirus exposure and HLA in healthy donors. PCR primers comprised 60 Vbeta and 13 Jbeta primers. The data were produced by immunoSEQ multiplex PCR, yet TCRdb's version contains in-frame clones alone and is incomplete. The data contain 170,000 or so clones, approximately 78% of them singletons. Sequencing used PBMCs. All receptors derive from a woman aged 45-59 years in good health and CMV-seropositive.

This clone came up a few times. The CDR3 DNA reads TGCGCCAGCAGCTTCGGCAGGGGGCGGCAAGAGACCCAGTACTTC. Its protein product is CASSFGRGRQETQYF. The chain combines TRBV5-1 with TRBJ2-5, with 8 bases matching TRBD1. CDR3 length: 15 residues. The V gene end was trimmed by 2 bases and the J gene end by 2 bases; junction bases not matched to a gene: 5. Germline CDR1 is SGHRS and CDR2 is YFSETQ.

The rearrangement joins TRBV19 to TRBJ1-1; TRBD1 might be the D (5 bases). Germline V gene sequence: CDR1 LNHDA, CDR2 SQIVND (reference sequence). The length of the CDR3 is 14 residues. V was clipped by 5 bases and J by 1 base, with 11 bases between them. CDR3 loop: CASSDQGRNTEAFF. In DNA form, the CDR3 reads TGTGCCAGTAGTGATCAGGGCAGGAACACTGAAGCTTTCTTT.

This clone appeared a single time. In DNA form, the CDR3 reads TGTGCCAGCTCACCCGACGGGGAATCACCCCTCCACTTT. Its protein is CASSPDGESPLHF. The V call is TRBV18, the J call TRBJ1-6; D unresolved. CDR3 length equals 13 residues. Germline loops: CDR1 KGHSH, CDR2 LQKENI. Trimming cost V 3 bases and J 10 bases, with 10 bases left between them.

The rearrangement links TRBV27 to TRBJ2-5, with 9 nucleotides matching TRBD2. The CDR3 spans 14 residues. Trimming took 7 bases from V and 5 from J; bases not matched to a gene: 8. In germline, CDR1 is MNHEY, CDR2 SMNVEV (reference sequence). The CDR3 sequence: CASNGGTSKETQYF. In DNA, the CDR3 is TGTGCCAGCAATGGTGGGACTAGCAAGGAGACCCAGTACTTC.

This chain uses TRBV15 with TRBJ2-5, with 7 positions matching TRBD1. The germline CDR1 and CDR2 sequences are LNHNV and YYDKDF (reference sequence). The ends lost 1 base at V and 2 bases at J; junction bases unmatched: 1. The CDR3 loop spans 14 amino acids. CDR3 in amino acids: CATSRGRGQETQYF. The CDR3 DNA reads as TGTGCCACCAGCAGAGGCAGGGGGCAAGAGACCCAGTACTTC.

This chain connects TRBV11-1 to TRBJ2-1; TRBD2 agrees at 9 bases. The J segment lost 8 bases and the V segment lost 5 bases, leaving 16 bases of the junction unmatched. Germline CDR1 SGHAT, CDR2 FQDESV (reference sequence). The CDR3 is made up of 17 amino acids. CDR3 in DNA: TGTGCCAGCAGCCCCGGCGGGGGGGGAGGAATGTTGGATGAGCAGTTCTTC. The encoded protein is CASSPGGGGGMLDEQFF. Full variable domain (missing parts from reference TRBV11-1 and TRBJ2-1): EAEVAQSPRYKITEKSQAVAFWCDPISGHATLYWYRQILGQGPELLVQFQDESVVDDSQLPKDRFSAERLKGVDSTLKIQPAELGDSAMYLCASSPGGGGGMLDEQFFGPGTRLTVL.

The chain combines TRBV5-4 with TRBJ1-2; maybe TRBD1 (5 bases). This CDR3 is 13 amino acids long. The germline V gene encodes CDR1 SGHNT and CDR2 YYREEE (reference sequence). Trimming stripped 3 bases from V and 3 bases from J, with 9 bases between. The CDR3 coding sequence is TGTGCCAGCAGCTCCCTCAGGGACTATGGCTACACCTTC. This sequence encodes CASSSLRDYGYTF.

Comments on this clone: Different DNA sequences within this sample yield the same CDR3. The chain combines TRBV6-5 with TRBJ1-6, with D tentatively TRBD1 (5 bases). CDR1 is MNHEY and CDR2 is SVGAGI in the germline V gene. Trimming removed 6 bases from V and 6 bases from J, with 15 bases in between. The CDR3 is 15 amino acids. This chain's CDR3 is CASSYITGGNSPLHF. The CDR3 coding sequence is TGTGCCAGCAGCTACATAACAGGCGGTAATTCACCCCTCCACTTT.

The rearrangement uses TRBV5-4 and TRBJ2-2; 10 bases map to TRBD1. V shed 0 bases, J shed 6 bases, and the junction held 2 bases outside the gene matches. Germline CDR1 is SGHNT and CDR2 is YYREEE (reference sequence). The CDR3 is made up of 15 amino acids. The CDR3 DNA follows: TGTGCCAGCAGCTTGGCCGGACAGGGGGCCGGGGAGCTGTTTTTT. Its protein product is CASSLAGQGAGELFF. Combining the CDR3 with reference TRBV5-4 and TRBJ2-2 gives the whole variable domain ETGVTQSPTHLIKTRGQQVTLRCSSQSGHNTVSWYQQALGQGPQFIFQYYREEENGRGNFPPRFSGLQFPNYSSELNVNALELDDSALYLCASSLAGQGAGELFFGEGSRLTVL.

This clone was seen a single time. The chain links TRBV21-1 to TRBJ1-3. TRBV21-1 is a known pseudogene. CDR3 size: 16 residues. The CDR3: CASSKNRGKSGNTIYF. Written as DNA, the CDR3 is TGTGCCAGCAGCAAAAACCGCGGGAAGTCTGGAAACACCATATATTTT.

V usage is TRBV6-1 and J usage is TRBJ1-4; no clear D gene. This CDR3 comprises 11 residues. Germline-derived CDR1 and CDR2 are MNHNS and SASEGT. V lost 6 bases to trimming and J lost 8 bases, with 7 bases between them. Written as DNA, the CDR3 is TGTGCCAGCAGCTTCAGGGAAAAACTGTTTTTT. This translates into CASSFREKLFF.

Regarding this clone: Other nucleotide sequences in the sample specify the same CDR3. The V call is TRBV14, the J call TRBJ1-6, with 7 bases lining up with TRBD1. Trimming removed 4 bases from V and 11 bases from J; junction bases left unmatched: 11. Germline CDR1 and CDR2: SGHDN and FVKESK. CDR3 size: 15 residues. In DNA, the CDR3 is TGTGCCAGCAGCCCCCACAGGGGTGGGAGCGCACCCCTCCACTTT. As protein: CASSPHRGGSAPLHF.

The chain employs TRBV19 and TRBJ2-2; 8 positions match TRBD1. The CDR3 has 15 amino acids. Trimming cost V 7 bases and J 7 bases; bases outside gene matches: 11. Looked up from germline, CDR1 is LNHDA and CDR2 is SQIVND (reference sequence). The DNA of the CDR3 is TGTGCCAGTACCCCCCTGACAGGGGCGGACGGGGAGCTGTTTTTT. Its protein product is CASTPLTGADGELFF.

The CDR3 bases are TGTGCCAGCAGCCCTCTAGCGGGGGTGAACACCGGGGAGCTGTTTTTT. It translates to CASSPLAGVNTGELFF. The chain links TRBV7-3 to TRBJ2-2; 10 positions match TRBD2. After removal of 5 bases from V and 1 base from J, the junction contained 4 bases not matched to a gene. There are 16 residues in the CDR3. Germline V gene lookup returns CDR1 SGHTA and CDR2 FQGTGA. The whole variable domain, filled in from reference TRBV7-3 and TRBJ2-2, reads GAGVSQTPSNKVTEKGKYVELRCDPISGHTALYWYRQSLGQGPEFLIYFQGTGAADDSGLPNDRFFAVRPEGSVSTLKIQRTERGDSAVYLCASSPLAGVNTGELFFGEGSRLTVL.

The chain links TRBV7-6 to TRBJ1-5, with D perhaps matching TRBD1 (6 bases). The CDR3 spans 14 residues. Germline CDR1 is SGHVS and CDR2 is FNYEAQ. V lost 5 bases to trimming and J lost 5 bases, with 13 bases between them. CDR3 in amino acids: CASSPDRFHQPQHF. Written as DNA, the CDR3 is TGTGCCAGCAGCCCCGACAGGTTCCATCAGCCCCAGCATTTT.

The chain combines TRBV9 with TRBJ2-1, with TRBD1 identical over 7 bases. Trimming cost V 0 bases and J 8 bases; bases outside gene matches: 5. The CDR3 runs 14 residues. Germline V gives CDR1 SGDLS, CDR2 YYNGEE. CDR3 DNA: TGTGCCAGCAGCGTAGGACAGGGTGTGGATGAGCAGTTCTTC. It translates to CASSVGQGVDEQFF. The whole variable domain, remainder taken from reference TRBV9 and TRBJ2-1, is DSGVTQTPKHLITATGQRVTLRCSPRSGDLSVYWYQQSLDQGLQFLIQYYNGEERAKGNILERFSAQQFPDLHSELNLSSLELGDSALYFCASSVGQGVDEQFFGPGTRLTVL.

The chain is built from TRBV13 and TRBJ2-7; D perhaps matches TRBD1 (5 bases). The V end was cut by 1 base, the J end by 5 bases, with 9 bases between. Germline V gene data show CDR1 as PRHDT and CDR2 as FYEKMQ (reference sequence). The CDR3 contains 13 residues. The chain's CDR3 is CASSLVGVDEQYF. Here the CDR3 DNA reads TGTGCCAGCAGCTTAGTAGGGGTCGACGAGCAGTACTTC. The full variable domain, rest sourced from reference TRBV13 and TRBJ2-7, is AAGVIQSPRHLIKEKRETATLKCYPIPRHDTVYWYQQGPGQDPQFLISFYEKMQSDKGSIPDRFSAQQFSDYHSELNMSSLELGDSALYFCASSLVGVDEQYFGPGTRLTVT.

The CDR3 DNA reads TGTGCCAGCAGTGAGTTGGACTACAGCAATCAGCCCCAGCATTTT. The encoded protein is CASSELDYSNQPQHF. This chain joins TRBV6-1 and TRBJ1-5; D is undetermined. Trimming cost V 3 bases and J 1 base, with 10 bases left between them. Per the germline V gene, CDR1 is MNHNS and CDR2 is SASEGT. This CDR3 region has 15 residues.

The CDR3 is CSVTGDADTQYF. CDR3 sequence (DNA): TGCAGCGTGACAGGGGATGCAGATACGCAGTATTTT. The V and J genes are TRBV29-1 and TRBJ2-3; the match to TRBD1 covers 8 bases. V shed 6 bases, J shed 4 bases, and the junction held 3 bases outside the gene matches. The CDR3 consists of 12 residues. The germline CDR1 and CDR2 sequences are SQVTM and ANQGSEA.

The rearrangement links TRBV5-1 to TRBJ1-6, with TRBD1 identical over 7 bases. After removal of 4 bases from V and 10 bases from J, the junction contained 5 bases not matched to a gene. This CDR3 is 13 amino acids long. The germline V gene encodes CDR1 SGHRS and CDR2 YFSETQ. The CDR3 DNA reads as TGCGCCAGCAGCCCGACAGGGAGGTCACCCCTCCACTTT. Translated: CASSPTGRSPLHF. Full variable domain (outside the CDR3, taken from reference TRBV5-1 and TRBJ1-6): KAGVTQTPRYLIKTRGQQVTLSCSPISGHRSVSWYQQTPGQGLQFLFEYFSETQRNKGNFPGRFSGRQFSNSRSEMNVSTLELGDSALYLCASSPTGRSPLHFGNGTRLTVT.

The chain couples TRBV7-3 to TRBJ2-6; D may be TRBD1 (5 bases). Germline assignment: CDR1 SGHTA and CDR2 FQGTGA. V was trimmed by 6 bases and J by 0 bases, leaving 9 bases between them. The CDR3 sequence is 15 residues long. This CDR3 is CASSKGSSGANVLTF. CDR3 in DNA: TGTGCCAGCAGTAAGGGGTCCTCTGGGGCCAACGTCCTGACTTTC.

Only one count was recorded for this clone. This chain links TRBV18 with TRBJ1-1; D might be TRBD1 (6 bases). V shed 5 bases and J shed 1 base, with 14 bases lying between them. Germline CDR1 reads KGHSH; CDR2 reads LQKENI. CDR3 length: 15 residues. DNA for the CDR3: TGTGCCAGCTCAGAGGGGCCAGGGGCGAACACTGAAGCTTTCTTT. Its protein is CASSEGPGANTEAFF.

About this clone: Germline and junction disagree at one end, which may indicate a read error. This CDR3 is also generated by other DNA sequences in the sample. This chain connects TRBV5-6 to TRBJ1-1, with 8 bases lining up with TRBD1. CDR1 is SGHDT and CDR2 is YYEEEE in the germline V gene. This CDR3 contains 14 residues. This CDR3 reads CASSLDRVNTEAFF. CDR3 DNA sequence: TGTGCCAGCAGTTTGGACAGGGTGAACACTGAAGCTTTCTTT.

The chain links TRBV15 to TRBJ2-7; possibly TRBD1 for D (5 bases). Germline CDR1 and CDR2: LNHNV and YYDKDF (reference sequence). CDR3 size: 13 residues. The V gene lost 2 bases and the J gene lost 5 bases, with 10 bases spanning the gap. This chain's CDR3 is CATSRKGVDEQYF. CDR3 nucleotide sequence: TGTGCCACCAGCAGAAAAGGGGTCGACGAGCAGTACTTC.

V gene TRBV19 combines with J gene TRBJ2-7; 8 nucleotides line up with TRBD1. The germline CDR1 and CDR2 sequences are LNHDA and SQIVND (reference sequence). Germline trimming cut 5 bases from V and 1 base from J; bases unmatched to any gene: 7. The CDR3 covers 15 residues. As DNA, the CDR3 is TGTGCCAGTAGTGCGCAGGGGGCGCGATCCTACGAGCAGTACTTC. Translated, it gives CASSAQGARSYEQYF.